This is a list of T cell receptor beta chains from one sample in a study of cytomegalovirus exposure and HLA in healthy donors. Clones were read by immunoSEQ multiplex PCR, and TCRdb kept only the in-frame ones, dropping some. The repertoire consists of 90,000 to 100,000 clones, with roughly 67% occurring once and the leading ten covering 5.5% to 6.5%. Sequencing was done on a sample of PBMCs. These receptors all come from a boy younger than 18 in good health and CMV-seropositive. Both conserved end residues are part of each CDR3. D genes are given only for firm matches. Part of the rows lack a size; the others show once, few, many or a class for expanded clones.

CASGRSQETQYF	TGTGCCAGTGGGCGTAGTCAAGAGACCCAGTACTTC	NA	TRBJ2-5	TRBV6-5	NA
CASQPAGGFEAFF	TGCGCCAGTCAACCGGCAGGGGGATTTGAAGCTTTCTTT	TRBD1	TRBJ1-1	TRBV4-1	NA
CASSTDRDYGYTF	TGTGCCAGCAGCACAGACAGGGACTATGGCTACACCTTC	TRBD1	TRBJ1-2	TRBV9	NA
CAWSGTSAFNEQFF	TGTGCCTGGAGTGGGACTAGCGCGTTCAATGAGCAGTTCTTC	TRBD2	TRBJ2-1	TRBV30	few
CASSDKGAAGDTQYF	TGTGCCAGCAGTGATAAGGGGGCGGCTGGAGATACGCAGTATTTT	TRBD1	TRBJ2-3	TRBV6-1	NA
CAINPGQGASTEAFF	TGTGCCATCAACCCGGGACAGGGGGCTTCCACTGAAGCTTTCTTT	TRBD1	TRBJ1-1	TRBV10-3	NA
CAWRNPGRTNEKLFF	TGTGCCTGGAGGAATCCCGGCAGGACTAATGAAAAACTGTTTTTT	NA	TRBJ1-4	TRBV30	few
CASSYQGNSPLHF	TGTGCCAGCAGTTACCAGGGCAATTCACCCCTCCACTTT	NA	TRBJ1-6	TRBV6-5	NA
CASSFSGTGGYNEQFF	TGTGCCAGCAGCTTCTCCGGGACAGGGGGGTACAATGAGCAGTTCTTC	TRBD1	TRBJ2-1	TRBV5-4	NA
CASTGGGRNTEAFF	TGTGCCAGCACGGGGGGGGGTAGGAACACTGAAGCTTTCTTT	NA	TRBJ1-1	TRBV2	NA
CASSRRDSNQPQHF	TGTGCCAGCAGTAGACGGGATAGCAATCAGCCCCAGCATTTT	NA	TRBJ1-5	TRBV5-6	NA
CSSSLDPGLGGTEAFF	TGTTCCAGCAGCTTAGATCCAGGGCTGGGGGGGACTGAAGCTTTCTTT	NA	TRBJ1-1	TRBV7-9	NA
CASSLARAGGSETQYF	TGTGCCAGCAGCTTAGCTCGGGCGGGAGGGTCAGAGACCCAGTACTTC	TRBD2	TRBJ2-5	TRBV7-2	few
CASSLSVSKNIQYF	TGCGCCAGCAGCTTGTCAGTATCCAAAAACATTCAGTACTTC	NA	TRBJ2-4	TRBV5-1	NA
CASSFPTSGSEDEQFF	TGTGCCAGCAGCTTCCCGACTAGCGGGAGTGAGGATGAGCAGTTCTTC	TRBD2	TRBJ2-1	TRBV7-9	NA
CASSPRTGFEQFF	TGTGCCAGCAGTCCAAGGACAGGTTTTGAGCAGTTCTTC	TRBD1	TRBJ2-1	TRBV27	few
CASSTGTGATQYF	TGTGCCAGCAGCACTGGAACAGGGGCTACGCAGTATTTT	TRBD1	TRBJ2-3	TRBV5-4	NA
CASSPRLAGAQQYF	TGTGCCAGCAGCCCCCGACTAGCGGGGGCCCAGCAGTACTTC	TRBD2	TRBJ2-7	TRBV7-9	NA
CASRRVTGGRAFF	TGTGCCAGCAGACGCGTCACAGGGGGCCGCGCTTTCTTT	TRBD1	TRBJ1-1	TRBV6-5	many
CASSQGAPNTEAFF	TGCGCCAGCAGCCAAGGGGCCCCGAACACTGAAGCTTTCTTT	NA	TRBJ1-1	TRBV4-3	NA
CAWSVERGLTQPQHF	TGTGCCTGGAGTGTTGAGCGGGGCCTGACTCAGCCCCAGCATTTT	NA	TRBJ1-5	TRBV30	NA
CASSYQSEGEKLFF	TGTGCCAGCAGCTACCAATCGGAGGGTGAAAAACTGTTTTTT	NA	TRBJ1-4	TRBV7-9	NA
CASSPGTANPYNEQFF	TGTGCCAGCAGCCCGGGGACAGCCAATCCCTACAATGAGCAGTTCTTC	TRBD1	TRBJ2-1	TRBV5-8	NA
CASSQTGTGGLSYNSPLHF	TGTGCCAGCAGCCAAACCGGGACAGGGGGCCTCTCCTATAATTCACCCCTCCACTTT	TRBD1	TRBJ1-6	TRBV4-2	NA
CASSQDGDRAFSGNTIYF	TGCGCCAGCAGCCAAGACGGGGACAGGGCCTTCTCTGGAAACACCATATATTTT	TRBD1	TRBJ1-3	TRBV4-1	NA
CASSVSSGLSYEQYF	TGTGCCAGCAGCGTATCCTCGGGTCTATCCTACGAGCAGTACTTC	NA	TRBJ2-7	TRBV9	NA
CASSSGTGEVNGYTF	TGTGCCAGCAGCTCAGGGACAGGGGAAGTAAATGGCTACACCTTC	TRBD1	TRBJ1-2	TRBV7-9	NA
CASSLPGSSYGYPF	TGTGCCAGCAGCTTGCCAGGATCTAGCTATGGCTACCCCTTC	NA	TRBJ1-2	TRBV5-6	NA
CASSLAGQVVGYTF	TGTGCCAGCAGCTTAGCAGGACAGGTCGTAGGCTACACCTTC	TRBD1	TRBJ1-2	TRBV7-2	NA
CASVGNNRGRGYTF	TGTGCCAGCGTGGGTAACAACAGGGGGCGAGGCTACACCTTC	TRBD1	TRBJ1-2	TRBV2	NA
CASSPEFGQGRTSSTDTQYF	TGCGCCAGCAGCCCCGAGTTCGGGCAGGGGCGCACGTCTAGCACAGATACGCAGTATTTT	NA	TRBJ2-3	TRBV23-1	NA
CASSFDLSGGGETQYF	TGTGCCAGCAGCTTTGACCTTAGCGGGGGGGGAGAGACCCAGTACTTC	TRBD2	TRBJ2-5	TRBV7-9	NA
CASSRTGGTEAFF	TGTGCCAGCAGCAGGACAGGGGGCACTGAAGCTTTCTTT	TRBD1	TRBJ1-1	TRBV6-5	NA
CSVGTGNNYGYTF	TGCAGCGTTGGGACAGGCAACAACTATGGCTACACCTTC	TRBD1	TRBJ1-2	TRBV29-1	few
CATSQGGDRAGNTIYF	TGTGCCACCAGCCAGGGGGGGGACAGGGCTGGAAACACCATATATTTT	TRBD1	TRBJ1-3	TRBV15	NA
CASSPDSDRGHEKLFF	TGTGCCAGCAGCCCAGATTCCGACAGGGGGCATGAAAAACTGTTTTTT	TRBD1	TRBJ1-4	TRBV4-2	NA
CASSSYRAGDTEAFF	TGTGCCAGCAGCTCATACAGGGCGGGGGACACTGAAGCTTTCTTT	NA	TRBJ1-1	TRBV7-9	NA
CASSLSQVNTEAFF	TGCGCCAGCAGCTTGTCGCAGGTGAACACTGAAGCTTTCTTT	NA	TRBJ1-1	TRBV5-1	few
CSVGQGGISGANVLTF	TGCAGCGTCGGACAGGGGGGTATCTCTGGGGCCAACGTCCTGACTTTC	TRBD1	TRBJ2-6	TRBV29-1	NA
CASSLIPRSYNEQFF	TGTGCCAGCAGCTTAATCCCCCGCTCCTACAATGAGCAGTTCTTC	NA	TRBJ2-1	TRBV7-3	NA
CASGQGIGANYGYTF	TGTGCCAGTGGACAGGGTATTGGGGCTAACTATGGCTACACCTTC	TRBD1	TRBJ1-2	TRBV28	NA
CASSATGTSASYEQYF	TGTGCCAGCAGTGCAACCGGGACTAGCGCATCCTACGAGCAGTACTTC	TRBD2	TRBJ2-7	TRBV27	NA
CASSLDSNYGYTF	TGTGCCAGCAGCTTGGACAGTAACTATGGCTACACCTTC	NA	TRBJ1-2	TRBV5-4	NA
CAWEGGAGAFF	TGTGCCTGGGAGGGGGGGGCTGGAGCTTTCTTT	NA	TRBJ1-1	TRBV30	NA